This T cell receptor (beta chain) emerged from a study of cytomegalovirus exposure and HLA in healthy donors. About the research overall: A prior study identified 90 million to 120 million unique TCR beta sequences from about 180 million T cells.

13 Jbeta primers and 60 Vbeta primers were used for the PCR. Sequencing used immunoSEQ multiplex PCR; TCRdb keeps in-frame clones, though not all of them. Of 180,000 or so clones in the sample, 65% to 85% were seen once. To note about this clone: Its specificity is unknown.

Study results and caveats: Being indistinguishable, some V segments were excluded, TRBV6-2 and TRBV6-3 among them. TCR beta V segments were, for the most part, productive about 87% or about 30% of the time in an earlier analysis.

This CDR3 spans 12 amino acids. Germline V gene lookup returns CDR1 MNHNY and CDR2 SVGAGI (reference sequence). The germline V and J ends were trimmed by 2 bases and 2 bases, with 4 bases remaining between them. All the people who gave samples were healthy bone marrow donors. This clonotype was obtained from a boy aged 2 to 10 in good health and CMV-seronegative. Specimen: PBMCs. The V gene is TRBV6-6, the J gene TRBJ2-7; D is undetermined. CDR3 in DNA: TGTGCCAGCAGTTACGAGACCTACGAGCAGTACTTC. Its protein is CASSYETYEQYF.